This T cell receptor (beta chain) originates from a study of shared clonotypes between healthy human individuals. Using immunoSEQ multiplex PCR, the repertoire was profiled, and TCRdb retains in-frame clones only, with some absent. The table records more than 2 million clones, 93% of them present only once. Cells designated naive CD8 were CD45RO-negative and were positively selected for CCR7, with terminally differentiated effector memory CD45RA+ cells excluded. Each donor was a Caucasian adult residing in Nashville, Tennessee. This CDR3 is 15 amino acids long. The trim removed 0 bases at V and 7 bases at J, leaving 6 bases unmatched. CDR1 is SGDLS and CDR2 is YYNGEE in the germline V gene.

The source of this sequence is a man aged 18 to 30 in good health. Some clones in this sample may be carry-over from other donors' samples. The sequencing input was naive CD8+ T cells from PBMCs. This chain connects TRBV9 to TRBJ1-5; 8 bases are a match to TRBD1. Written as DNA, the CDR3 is TGTGCCAGCAGCGTAGGGGCAGGGGGCGGCCAGCCCCAGCATTTT. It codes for CASSVGAGGGQPQHF.